The clone carrying this TCR beta chain was observed many times. Per the germline V gene, CDR1 is SGHRS and CDR2 is YFSETQ. The V gene lost 4 bases and the J gene lost 5 bases, with 11 bases spanning the gap. The CDR3 covers 13 residues. TCRdb re-derived calls from the RT-PCR reads in MiXCR, one entry per CDR3 protein. The sample yields more than 450,000 distinct CDR3 sequences, around 11% seen once. The data were obtained in a study of response to subunit inactivated influenza vaccine. These records were also assigned to another study, of T cells expressing NK-cell markers. That source reports: cDNA encoding TCR beta was synthesized via 5'RACE template switching incorporating UMIs. HCMV seropositivity marked seven of the eight sequenced donors; one was seronegative. Of the CD8+ T cells in roughly 6 donors, roughly 1.0-7.5% belonged to dominant NKG2C+ clonotypes.

The sequences come from PBMCs from blood, collected on the day of vaccination. The sequence came from a man aged 50-59 years who received an inactivated influenza vaccine. The rearrangement links TRBV5-1 to TRBJ2-3, with a possible D match to TRBD1 (5 bases). CDR3 coding DNA: TGCGCCAGCAGCATCCGCCAGGGAGATACGCAGTATTTT. Amino acid sequence: CASSIRQGDTQYF.